These 11 T cell receptor beta chains share one sample of origin, sequenced in a study of early T cells in non-severe SARS-CoV-2 infection. TCRdb ran MiXCR on the 5' RACE reads and lists one entry per CDR3 protein. This sample has 70,000 to 90,000 distinct CDR3 sequences, with 15% to 19% found just once. Sequencing input: whole blood. The source is an adult who was a healthcare worker with PCR-confirmed SARS-CoV-2 infection or an uninfected control (not recorded which).

The V gene is TRBV3-1, the J gene TRBJ1-6; possible D gene TRBD1, 6 bases. Trimming took off 2 bases at V and 0 bases at J, with 8 bases between the two ends. Germline CDR1 and CDR2: LGHDT and YNNKEL (reference sequence). This CDR3 region has 16 residues. Here the CDR3 DNA reads TGTGCCAGCAGCCAACAGGGGAGCTCCTATAATTCACCCCTCCACTTT. The encoded protein is CASSQQGSSYNSPLHF.

The chain couples TRBV6-2 or TRBV6-3 to TRBJ1-5; possibly TRBD1 for D (5 bases). Trimming shortened V by 0 bases and J by 0 bases, and 12 bases separated the two germline ends. The CDR3 length is 17 residues. The germline V gene encodes CDR1 MNHEY and CDR2 SVGEGT. CDR3 coding DNA: TGTGCCAGCAGTTACTCCGAGACAGCTTATAGCAATCAGCCCCAGCATTTT. It codes for CASSYSETAYSNQPQHF.

This clonotype was observed a handful of times. The J gene is TRBJ2-7, the V gene TRBV20-1, with D unresolved. CDR1 is DFQATT, CDR2 SNEGSKA, per germline (reference sequence). CDR3 length equals 13 residues. Trimming shortened V by 5 bases and J by 3 bases, and 14 bases separated the two germline ends. CDR3 amino acids: CSARPPTNYEQYF. In DNA, the CDR3 is TGCAGTGCTCGCCCTCCGACAAACTACGAGCAGTACTTC.

The J gene is TRBJ2-5, the V gene TRBV7-6; 7 positions match TRBD2. Germline lookup yields CDR1 SGHVS and CDR2 FNYEAQ. The CDR3 length is 15 residues. With V trimmed by 1 base and J by 1 base, 3 bases remained unmatched. The CDR3 here is CASSLVPGGQETQYF. The CDR3 DNA follows: TGTGCCAGCAGCTTAGTTCCGGGGGGCCAAGAGACCCAGTACTTC.

This clonotype has just a few counts. This chain links TRBV6-2 or TRBV6-3 with TRBJ1-5; the D gene is possibly TRBD1 (5 bases). CDR1 is MNHEY, CDR2 SVGEGT, per germline. Trimming pared 6 bases from V and 3 bases from J, leaving 12 bases between. This CDR3 region has 14 residues. The CDR3 loop is CASRSTGDNQPQHF. DNA for the CDR3: TGTGCCAGCAGGTCAACAGGAGACAATCAGCCCCAGCATTTT.

This chain joins TRBV11-2 and TRBJ1-5, with D hard to call. CDR1 is SGHAT, CDR2 FQNNGV, per germline. V lost 1 base to trimming and J lost 4 bases, with 14 bases between them. This CDR3 contains 16 residues. CDR3 sequence reads: CASSLGVGTLNQPQHF. The CDR3 nucleotides are TGTGCCAGCAGCTTAGGGGTAGGCACGCTTAATCAGCCCCAGCATTTT.

The V and J genes are TRBV2 and TRBJ2-7, with D possibly being TRBD1 (6 bases). This CDR3 is built from 12 residues. The V end lost 7 bases, the J end lost 5 bases, and 12 bases lay between the germline ends. The germline gives CDR1 SNHLY, CDR2 FYNNEI. CDR3 residues: CASKVGAHEQYF. CDR3 nucleotides: TGTGCCAGCAAGGTGGGGGCCCACGAGCAGTACTTC.

The V call is TRBV7-8, the J call TRBJ2-3; perhaps TRBD2 as D (5 bases). The CDR3 has 14 amino acids. Germline lookup yields CDR1 SGHVS and CDR2 FQNEAQ. Trimming removed 5 bases from V and 4 bases from J, with 13 bases in between. The CDR3 reads CASSPWEWPDTQYF. Here the CDR3 DNA reads TGTGCCAGCAGCCCATGGGAGTGGCCAGATACGCAGTATTTT. Together with reference TRBV7-8 and TRBJ2-3, the CDR3 gives the full variable domain: GAGVSQSPRYKVAKRGQDVALRCDPISGHVSLFWYQQALGQGPEFLTYFQNEAQLDKSGLPSDRFFAERPEGSVSTLKIQRTQQEDSAVYLCASSPWEWPDTQYFGPGTRLTVL.

The chain joins TRBV19 to TRBJ2-7; TRBD2 matches 12 bases. This CDR3 is 14 amino acids long. Trimming cost V 8 bases and J 5 bases; bases outside gene matches: 7. In germline, CDR1 is LNHDA, CDR2 SQIVND (reference sequence). The CDR3: CASAGTSGFHEQYF. The CDR3 DNA reads as TGTGCCAGTGCCGGGACTAGCGGGTTCCACGAGCAGTACTTC. Drawing the rest from reference TRBV19 and TRBJ2-7, the complete variable domain is DGGITQSPKYLFRKEGQNVTLSCEQNLNHDAMYWYRQDPGQGLRLIYYSQIVNDFQKGDIAEGYSVSREKKESFPLTVTSAQKNPTAFYLCASAGTSGFHEQYFGPGTRLTVT.

This clonotype was counted between two and nine times. This chain uses TRBV2 with TRBJ2-3; 10 bases are shared with TRBD1. V dropped 5 bases and J dropped 3; count of bases not matched to a gene: 2. Germline CDR1 reads SNHLY; CDR2 reads FYNNEI. This CDR3 region has 14 residues. The CDR3 nucleotides read TGTGCCAGCAGTCGACAGGGGGCGACAGATACGCAGTATTTT. Encoded protein: CASSRQGATDTQYF.

This clonotype has more than one count but fewer than ten. The chain uses TRBV27 and TRBJ1-5; no clear D. With 3 bases removed from V and 3 bases from J, the gap between germline ends came to 6 bases. The CDR3 runs to 13 residues. Per the germline V gene, CDR1 is MNHEY and CDR2 is SMNVEV (reference sequence). The CDR3 nucleotides read TGTGCCAGCAGTTTGGCAGTCAATCAGCCCCAGCATTTT. As protein: CASSLAVNQPQHF.